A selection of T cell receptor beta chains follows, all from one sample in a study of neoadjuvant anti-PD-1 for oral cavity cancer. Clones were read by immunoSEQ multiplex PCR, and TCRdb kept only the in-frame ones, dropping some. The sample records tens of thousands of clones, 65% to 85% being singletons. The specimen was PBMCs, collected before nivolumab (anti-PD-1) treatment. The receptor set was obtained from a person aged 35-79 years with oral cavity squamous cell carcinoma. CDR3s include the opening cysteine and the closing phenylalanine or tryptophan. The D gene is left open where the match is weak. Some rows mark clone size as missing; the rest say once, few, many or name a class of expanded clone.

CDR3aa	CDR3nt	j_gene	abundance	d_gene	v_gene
CAISELSASSSYEQYF	TGTGCCATCAGTGAGCTCTCCGCTTCTAGCTCCTACGAGCAGTACTTC	TRBJ2-7	-	-	TRBV10-3
CASSLGAGSGGDTQYF	TGTGCCAGCAGCTTAGGGGCGGGAAGTGGGGGAGATACGCAGTATTTT	TRBJ2-3	once	-	TRBV7-2
CASSTGGSARQETQYF	TGTGCCAGCAGCACAGGCGGTAGCGCCCGCCAAGAGACCCAGTACTTC	TRBJ2-5	few	-	TRBV7-3
CASSPQGFADTQYF	TGTGCCAGCAGTCCACAGGGTTTCGCAGATACGCAGTATTTT	TRBJ2-3	few	-	TRBV6-6
CASTFPGTYRPKETQYF	TGTGCCAGCACCTTCCCGGGGACATACCGCCCTAAAGAGACCCAGTACTTC	TRBJ2-5	-	-	TRBV7-3
CASSLVTSGSGEQFF	TGCGCCAGCAGCTTGGTGACTAGCGGGAGTGGTGAGCAGTTCTTC	TRBJ2-1	-	TRBD2	TRBV5-1
CASRPQNLYGYTF	TGTGCCAGCCGACCACAGAATCTCTATGGCTACACCTTC	TRBJ1-2	-	-	TRBV6-1
CASSWGYQGNEKLFF	TGTGCCAGCAGCTGGGGATATCAGGGTAATGAAAAACTGTTTTTT	TRBJ1-4	-	-	TRBV7-8
CASSPLTSGRAKNIQYF	TGTGCCAGCAGCCCTCTGACTAGCGGGAGAGCCAAAAACATTCAGTACTTC	TRBJ2-4	-	TRBD2	TRBV7-8
CASSFLPGQGGYEQYF	TGTGCCAGCAGTTTCCTACCGGGACAGGGAGGGTACGAGCAGTACTTC	TRBJ2-7	-	TRBD1	TRBV27
CASSQKVRALSGVYTEAFF	TGCGCCAGCAGCCAAAAAGTAAGGGCCTTATCAGGGGTATACACTGAAGCTTTCTTT	TRBJ1-1	-	-	TRBV4-1
CASSQEVGINEQFF	TGTGCCAGCAGCCAAGAAGTTGGTATCAATGAGCAGTTCTTC	TRBJ2-1	medium-sized	-	TRBV4-2
CASRKDTLDTEAFF	TGTGCCAGCAGGAAAGACACCCTGGACACTGAAGCTTTCTTT	TRBJ1-1	-	-	TRBV2
CASSYPRGTGSLFSGNTIYF	TGTGCCAGCAGTTACCCACGGGGGACAGGGAGTTTATTCTCGGGAAACACCATATATTTT	TRBJ1-3	-	TRBD1	TRBV6-8
CASRPQEGFTDGYTF	TGTGCCAGCAGACCCCAGGAGGGATTTACAGACGGCTACACCTTC	TRBJ1-2	-	-	TRBV6-1
CSGPTVTEAFF	TGCAGTGGCCCGACAGTCACTGAAGCTTTCTTT	TRBJ1-1	-	-	TRBV20-1
CASTSLWRSGNTIYF	TGTGCCAGCACCTCCCTATGGCGCTCTGGAAACACCATATATTTT	TRBJ1-3	-	-	TRBV28
CASSLFGPLTGELFF	TGTGCCAGCAGCTTATTTGGACCGCTCACCGGGGAGCTGTTTTTT	TRBJ2-2	-	-	TRBV11-2
CAWSDLQGPNTGELFF	TGTGCCTGGAGCGACCTGCAGGGGCCGAACACCGGGGAGCTGTTTTTT	TRBJ2-2	-	-	TRBV30
CASSQVGTGGLNTEAFF	TGTGCCAGCAGCCAAGTGGGAACAGGGGGCTTAAACACTGAAGCTTTCTTT	TRBJ1-1	-	TRBD1	TRBV4-2
CASSPANSGETQYF	TGTGCCAGCAGCCCGGCAAACTCGGGAGAGACCCAGTACTTC	TRBJ2-5	-	-	TRBV11-3
CASRGVREGTDTQYF	TGTGCCAGCAGGGGGGTGAGGGAGGGGACAGATACGCAGTATTTT	TRBJ2-3	medium-sized	TRBD2	TRBV4-2
CASSLPHQETQYF	TGTGCCAGCAGCCTACCTCATCAAGAGACCCAGTACTTC	TRBJ2-5	-	-	TRBV7-7
CASSEAREQYF	TGTGCCAGCAGTGAAGCGCGCGAGCAGTACTTC	TRBJ2-7	-	-	TRBV6-5
CASSRRGKGDTQYF	TGTGCCAGCAGTAGGCGCGGGAAAGGAGATACGCAGTATTTT	TRBJ2-3	-	-	TRBV2
CASSPTGQGGNQPQHF	TGCGCCAGCAGCCCGACCGGACAGGGTGGAAATCAGCCCCAGCATTTT	TRBJ1-5	-	TRBD1	TRBV5-1
CASSPTTWDRGIGQPQHF	TGTGCCAGCAGCCCAACCACCTGGGACAGGGGAATTGGTCAGCCCCAGCATTTT	TRBJ1-5	-	TRBD1	TRBV11-2
CAISGANSGGANTGELFF	TGTGCCATCAGTGGAGCGAATAGCGGGGGGGCGAACACCGGGGAGCTGTTTTTT	TRBJ2-2	-	TRBD2	TRBV10-3
CASSRGRSSLGYTF	TGCGCCAGCAGCCGAGGACGGAGCTCCCTTGGCTACACCTTC	TRBJ1-2	once	-	TRBV4-1
CASSEDHYYEQYF	TGTGCCAGCAGTGAAGACCACTACTACGAGCAGTACTTC	TRBJ2-7	-	-	TRBV6-1
CASSVPRGWNYEQYF	TGTGCCAGCAGTGTGCCCCGTGGTTGGAACTACGAGCAGTACTTC	TRBJ2-7	once	-	TRBV6-1
CASSAGTGSNSPLHF	TGTGCCAGCAGCGCTGGGACAGGATCTAATTCACCCCTCCACTTT	TRBJ1-6	-	TRBD1	TRBV2
CASSPDGPGTDTQYF	TGTGCCAGCAGCCCTGATGGTCCCGGCACAGATACGCAGTATTTT	TRBJ2-3	-	-	TRBV28
CASSLAYRGMNTEAFF	TGCGCCAGCAGCTTGGCCTACAGGGGTATGAACACTGAAGCTTTCTTT	TRBJ1-1	-	TRBD1	TRBV5-1
CASSDSADNSPLHF	TGTGCCAGCAGTGACTCGGCCGATAATTCACCCCTCCACTTT	TRBJ1-6	-	-	TRBV6-1
CASSVAPGPGANVLTF	TGTGCCAGCAGCGTAGCCCCTGGACCCGGGGCCAACGTCCTGACTTTC	TRBJ2-6	-	-	TRBV9
CASSTPLEWDTQYF	TGTGCCAGCAGCACCCCCCTGGAGTGGGATACGCAGTATTTT	TRBJ2-3	-	-	TRBV7-6
CASSSEPTGQRTEAFF	TGCGCCAGCAGCTCCGAACCCACAGGGCAGAGGACTGAAGCTTTCTTT	TRBJ1-1	-	-	TRBV5-1
CASSQVAGTRSRETQYF	TGCGCCAGCAGCCAAGTAGCGGGGACACGATCGCGGGAGACCCAGTACTTC	TRBJ2-5	-	TRBD2	TRBV4-1
CASTQTLQETQYF	TGTGCCAGCACCCAGACTCTCCAAGAGACCCAGTACTTC	TRBJ2-5	-	-	TRBV7-2
CASRGGLAAYEQYF	TGTGCCAGCCGGGGGGGACTAGCGGCCTACGAGCAGTACTTC	TRBJ2-7	once	TRBD2	TRBV25-1
CASSLARSSGNTGELFF	TGCGCCAGCAGCTTGGCTAGGTCTAGCGGGAACACCGGGGAGCTGTTTTTT	TRBJ2-2	-	TRBD2	TRBV5-1
CASSWGENTGELFF	TGTGCCAGCAGCTGGGGCGAAAACACCGGGGAGCTGTTTTTT	TRBJ2-2	-	-	TRBV5-5
CASSRGTGASGANVLTF	TGTGCCAGCAGCCGAGGGACAGGGGCCTCTGGGGCCAACGTCCTGACTTTC	TRBJ2-6	-	TRBD1	TRBV7-9
CASSSAGSTNYGYTF	TGCGCCAGCAGCTCGGCTGGGTCCACTAACTATGGCTACACCTTC	TRBJ1-2	-	-	TRBV5-1
CASSYGGTGNQPQHF	TGTGCCAGCAGTTACGGAGGGACAGGGAATCAGCCCCAGCATTTT	TRBJ1-5	-	TRBD1	TRBV6-5
CASSRPPLETQYF	TGTGCCAGCAGCCGACCCCCCTTAGAGACCCAGTACTTC	TRBJ2-5	-	-	TRBV28
CASSLRDGSSYEQYF	TGTGCTAGCAGCTTACGGGACGGAAGCTCCTACGAGCAGTACTTC	TRBJ2-7	once	-	TRBV7-7
CASSSVALLNTEAFF	TGTGCCAGCAGCTCAGTCGCCCTCCTGAACACTGAAGCTTTCTTT	TRBJ1-1	-	-	TRBV7-2
CASSVSLGETQYF	TGTGCCAGCAGCGTAAGCCTCGGAGAGACCCAGTACTTC	TRBJ2-5	-	-	TRBV9
CASSQEGANYGYTF	TGTGCCAGCAGCCAAGAAGGAGCTAACTATGGCTACACCTTC	TRBJ1-2	-	-	TRBV4-2
CASSYTWTGNEKLFF	TGTGCCAGCAGTTACACATGGACAGGGAACGAAAAACTGTTTTTT	TRBJ1-4	-	TRBD1	TRBV6-6
CASSSGLAGGLNEQFF	TGTGCCAGTAGTTCGGGACTAGCGGGGGGCCTCAATGAGCAGTTCTTC	TRBJ2-1	-	TRBD2	TRBV19
CASSHAGFQETQYF	TGTGCCAGCAGCCATGCAGGATTTCAAGAGACCCAGTACTTC	TRBJ2-5	-	-	TRBV7-8
CSVGGFYGYTF	TGCAGCGTTGGGGGGTTTTATGGCTACACCTTC	TRBJ1-2	-	-	TRBV29-1
CASSDWDRNQPQHF	TGTGCCAGCAGTGACTGGGACCGGAATCAGCCCCAGCATTTT	TRBJ1-5	few	-	TRBV2
CASGGGPSYEQYF	TGTGCCAGCGGGGGGGGACCCTCCTACGAGCAGTACTTC	TRBJ2-7	-	TRBD2	TRBV28